The entry below describes one T cell receptor beta chain. 60 Vbeta and 13 Jbeta primers were used in PCR. Measured with immunoSEQ multiplex PCR; TCRdb has only the in-frame clones, and not every one. The sample carries 150,000 to 200,000 clones, roughly four fifths recorded once. The sample is drawn from a study of cytomegalovirus exposure and HLA in healthy donors. Material for sequencing was PBMCs. The receptor was derived from a man in his fifties or sixties in good health and CMV-seropositive.

CDR3 in DNA: TGCGCCAGCAGTGGCGGGAGAGGCACAGATACGCAGTATTTT. Its translation: CASSGGRGTDTQYF. The chain uses TRBV10-1 and TRBJ2-3; 7 bases are a match to TRBD2. This CDR3 has 14 amino acids. V trimming: 4 bases; J trimming: 1 base; junction bases outside the gene matches: 2. Germline-derived CDR1 and CDR2 are WNHNN and SYGVQD (reference sequence).